One and the same sample provided the 14 T cell receptor beta chains below, sequenced in a study of T cells after yellow fever vaccination. Via MiXCR, TCRdb re-called the 5' RACE reads, giving one row per CDR3 protein. The data show some 110,000 distinct CDR3 sequences, 7.2% seen once. The source material was CD4+ T cells sorted from PBMCs, sampled around 45 days after the first yellow fever vaccination. These receptors all come from a man between 18 and 35 years old who received the YFV17D yellow fever vaccine.

Ten or more counts support this clonotype. This chain joins TRBV9 and TRBJ2-7, with D possibly being TRBD1 (5 bases). Germline values: CDR1 SGDLS, CDR2 YYNGEE. V lost 0 bases and J 2 bases, leaving 12 bases between the germline ends. The CDR3 length is 15 residues. CDR3 DNA sequence: TGTGCCAGCAGCGTAGGTGGTACAGGACCCTACGAGCAGTACTTC. Its protein product is CASSVGGTGPYEQYF.

This clonotype was seen repeatedly, ten times or more. The rearrangement joins TRBV5-1 to TRBJ2-3; the match to TRBD2 covers 9 bases. Germline CDR1 reads SGHRS; CDR2 reads YFSETQ. The CDR3 is 17 amino acids. V shed 4 bases, J shed 2 bases, and the junction held 11 bases outside the gene matches. CDR3 DNA sequence: TGCGCCAGCAGCCATGGCCTAGCGGGGATCTTCACAGATACGCAGTATTTT. This gives the protein CASSHGLAGIFTDTQYF. The full variable domain, with the rest looked up from reference TRBV5-1 and TRBJ2-3, is KAGVTQTPRYLIKTRGQQVTLSCSPISGHRSVSWYQQTPGQGLQFLFEYFSETQRNKGNFPGRFSGRQFSNSRSEMNVSTLELGDSALYLCASSHGLAGIFTDTQYFGPGTRLTVL.

This clonotype has a count of ten or more. The chain is built from TRBV7-6 and TRBJ2-2, with D unclear. CDR3 length: 17 amino acids. Germline CDR1 reads SGHVS; CDR2 reads FNYEAQ. V lost 5 bases and J lost 0, with 16 bases in between. The CDR3 bases are TGTGCCAGCAGCCCTAAGTCGGCGGAAGCGAACACCGGGGAGCTGTTTTTT. It yields the protein CASSPKSAEANTGELFF. The full variable domain, its missing parts supplied by reference TRBV7-6 and TRBJ2-2, is GAGVSQSPRYKVTKRGQDVALRCDPISGHVSLYWYRQALGQGPEFLTYFNYEAQQDKSGLPNDRFSAERPEGSISTLTIQRTEQRDSAMYRCASSPKSAEANTGELFFGEGSRLTVL.

The chain couples TRBV5-4 to TRBJ2-5; D gene uncertain. The V end lost 4 bases, the J end lost 5 bases, and 15 bases lay between the germline ends. The CDR3 contains 14 residues. CDR1 SGHNT and CDR2 YYREEE come from the germline V gene (reference sequence). The CDR3 here is CASSLQAGGETQYF. CDR3 sequence (DNA): TGTGCCAGCAGCCTCCAGGCTGGCGGTGAGACCCAGTACTTC. The whole variable domain, remainder taken from reference TRBV5-4 and TRBJ2-5, is ETGVTQSPTHLIKTRGQQVTLRCSSQSGHNTVSWYQQALGQGPQFIFQYYREEENGRGNFPPRFSGLQFPNYSSELNVNALELDDSALYLCASSLQAGGETQYFGPGTRLLVL.

This clonotype was recorded many times. The V gene is TRBV10-3, the J gene TRBJ2-7; 11 positions agree with TRBD2. Germline V gene lookup returns CDR1 ENHRY and CDR2 SYGVKD. This CDR3 is 19 amino acids long. The J segment lost 1 base and the V segment lost 2 bases, leaving 13 bases of the junction unmatched. The CDR3 DNA reads as TGTGCCATCAGTGAGGGGCCTGGGCTAGCGGGGGGCGGGTCCTACGAGCAGTACTTC. Translated, it gives CAISEGPGLAGGGSYEQYF.

This clonotype was counted many times. The chain is built from TRBV29-1 and TRBJ2-2, with 12 bases aligning to TRBD2. The CDR3 consists of 14 residues. Looked up from germline, CDR1 is SQVTM and CDR2 is ANQGSEA. Trimming took 3 bases from V and 8 from J; bases not matched to a gene: 4. CDR3 residues: CSVDRGLAGGELFF. Written as DNA, the CDR3 is TGCAGCGTTGACAGGGGACTAGCGGGTGGGGAGCTGTTTTTT.

This clonotype was counted once. This may come from a read error, since a much larger clone is one base off. The CDR3 ends on some other residue instead of the conserved phenylalanine or tryptophan, so this is likely a read error. The rearrangement links TRBV20-1 to TRBJ1-6, with D unclear. The germline V and J ends were trimmed by 0 bases and 9 bases, with 6 bases remaining between them. Germline V gene data show CDR1 as DFQATT and CDR2 as SNEGSKA (reference sequence). This CDR3 comprises 12 residues. The CDR3 DNA is TGCAGTGCTAGAGATGGGTCTTCACCCCTCCACCTT. It yields the protein CSARDGSSPLHL.

A word on this clonotype: Given a much more abundant clone one base away, this may be a read error. This chain connects TRBV7-3 to TRBJ2-3; D is undetermined. The V gene lost 2 bases and the J gene lost 0 bases, with 9 bases spanning the gap. This CDR3 comprises 15 residues. The V gene's germline CDR1 is SGHTA and CDR2 FQGTGA. The CDR3 region has the DNA TGTGCCAGCAGCTTAGAACACGCTAGCACAGATACGCAGTATTTT. Protein sequence: CASSLEHASTDTQYF.

At least ten counts were recorded for this clonotype. The chain links TRBV11-2 to TRBJ2-1, with a possible D match to TRBD2 (6 bases). V gave up 6 bases and J gave up 8 bases, with 23 bases separating them. The germline CDR1 and CDR2 sequences are SGHAT and FQNNGV. This CDR3 has 16 residues. CDR3 amino acids: CASSPIEVRGRDEQFF. In DNA, the CDR3 is TGTGCCAGCAGTCCGATCGAGGTGCGGGGTAGGGATGAGCAGTTCTTC.

This clonotype was recorded at least ten times. The chain employs TRBV11-2 and TRBJ1-2; no clear D gene. Trimming removed 1 base at V and 4 bases at J, with 10 bases between. CDR3 length equals 14 residues. Germline V gene data show CDR1 as SGHAT and CDR2 as FQNNGV. CDR3 amino acids: CASSLVENGYGYTF. CDR3 sequence (DNA): TGTGCCAGCAGCTTAGTCGAAAATGGCTATGGCTACACCTTC.

Of note for this clonotype: A clone one base away is much larger, so this may be a read error. V usage is TRBV11-2 and J usage is TRBJ2-7, with a weak D call TRBD1 (6 bases). Germline assignment: CDR1 SGHAT and CDR2 FQNNGV. CDR3 length equals 16 residues. CDR3 residues: CDSSPLGDTLLGEQYF. The CDR3 nucleotides read TGTGACAGCAGCCCGCTAGGGGACACCCTCTTGGGGGAGCAGTACTTC.

The sample holds a few counts of this clonotype. V usage is TRBV27 and J usage is TRBJ1-5; D gene ambiguous. CDR1 and CDR2 from the germline V gene are MNHEY and SMNVEV (reference sequence). The CDR3 totals 15 residues. The V and J ends lost 2 bases and 6 bases respectively, with 14 bases between them. The CDR3 reads CASSLGSGLSQPQHF. The CDR3 DNA is TGTGCCAGCAGTTTAGGGTCAGGTTTGAGTCAGCCCCAGCATTTT.

The sample holds a few counts of this clonotype. This sequence joins TRBV20-1 and TRBJ2-5, with D possibly called TRBD1 or TRBD2 (6 bases each). With 1 base removed from V and 3 bases from J, the gap between germline ends came to 12 bases. This CDR3 has 14 amino acids. Germline CDR1 reads DFQATT; CDR2 reads SNEGSKA (reference sequence). CDR3 residues: CSARGGDTKETQYF. The CDR3 coding sequence is TGCAGTGCTAGAGGGGGGGACACCAAAGAGACCCAGTACTTC.

In its sample, this clonotype was seen a few times. The rearrangement links TRBV9 to TRBJ1-6, with 8 bases matching TRBD1. The CDR3 extends over 16 amino acids. CDR1 is SGDLS, CDR2 YYNGEE, per germline. V trimming: 6 bases; J trimming: 7 bases; junction bases outside the gene matches: 12. The chain's CDR3 is CASTQTSGTGNSPLHF. CDR3 DNA: TGTGCCAGCACCCAGACCTCCGGGACAGGAAATTCACCCCTCCACTTT. Supplemented by reference TRBV9 and TRBJ1-6, the full variable domain reads DSGVTQTPKHLITATGQRVTLRCSPRSGDLSVYWYQQSLDQGLQFLIQYYNGEERAKGNILERFSAQQFPDLHSELNLSSLELGDSALYFCASTQTSGTGNSPLHFGNGTRLTVT.